This TCR beta chain was profiled in a study of tumor-infiltrating lymphocytes in oesophageal squamous cell carcinoma. CDR3 length: 15 amino acids. Germline CDR1 reads MNHNS; CDR2 reads SASEGT. From the PCR reads, TCRdb called clonotypes with MiXCR, one entry per CDR3 protein. The sample lists fewer than 25,000 distinct CDR3 sequences, less than 45% occurring once. Sequencing was performed on esophageal tumor tissue. The V and J genes are TRBV6-1 and TRBJ2-5; either TRBD1 or TRBD2 may fit D (6 bases each). The J call is uncertain, as TRBJ2-7 better fits the DNA end. The TCR originated in a male donor with esophageal squamous cell carcinoma. CDR3: CASTWDWRGESEQYF. The CDR3 coding sequence is TGTGCCAGCACTTGGGATTGGAGGGGGGAAAGCGAGCAGTACTTC.